Given below is one T cell receptor beta chain in context. What it recognizes is unknown. This specimen comes from a study of CD8 T cells in Susac syndrome. Findings and limits, study-wide: The study recognized that its TCR sequencing and HLA analysis covered a relatively small number of individuals.

From blood CD8+ and CD4+ T cells, the TCR beta chain was sequenced. Trimming pared 5 bases from V and 0 bases from J, leaving 17 bases between. The germline gives CDR1 SEHNR, CDR2 FQNEAQ (reference sequence). This CDR3 region has 16 residues. The authors reverse transcribed about 0.45 to 1 ug RNA with random hexamers. A multiplex approach, immunoSEQ multiplex PCR, amplified TCR beta CDR3 across 54 Vbeta and 13 Jbeta. TCRdb reanalysed the immunoSEQ multiplex PCR reads using MiXCR and keeps one entry per CDR3 protein. The profile covers about 75,000 distinct CDR3 sequences, with approximately 94% appearing a single time and about 0.52% taken by the ten largest.

Material for sequencing was CD8+ T cells from PBMCs. The sequence was collected from a human donor with Susac syndrome. The J gene is TRBJ2-7, the V gene TRBV7-9; D possibly corresponds to TRBD1 (7 bases). This chain's CDR3 is CASSRAGTEHSYEQYF. The CDR3 nucleotides read TGTGCCAGCAGCCGCGCGGGGACAGAGCACTCCTACGAGCAGTACTTC.